The T cell receptor gamma chain under discussion was sequenced for a study of γδ T cells in repeated Plasmodium falciparum infection (dated by TCRdb to the early 2020s). For context, the study as a whole: Malian children exposed to intense seasonal malaria transmission were enrolled in the natural-infection arm and compared with Australian children matched for age and gender. Malian gammadelta TCR repertoires were analysed cross-sectionally in periods with no transmission and longitudinally across episodes of acute febrile malaria. Five or six malaria-naive U.S. adults underwent four controlled human malaria infections by bites from P. falciparum NF54-infected Anopheles stephensi mosquitoes over approximately 620 days. Samples from controlled-infection subjects were taken at baseline, just before selected infections, and 21 days after each infection. In the study, the shaping of the human gammadelta T cell repertoire by repeated Plasmodium falciparum infection was examined using natural infection in Mali and controlled human malaria infection. Overall study results and their limits: Waves of new clonotype selection in Vdelta2-negative, largely Vdelta1+, gammadelta TCR repertoires appeared to be driven by repeated controlled infections. The Malian cohort came from a small rural village of predominantly one ethnic group, limiting generalizability. Across time and infection, the Vgamma9/Vdelta2+ TCR repertoires showed a highly stable polyclonal makeup, with many TCRgamma sequences overlapping between individuals. The controlled-infection cohort was small, limiting analysis of inter-individual variability in gammadelta T cell responses. Compared with the repertoires of Australian children, the Vdelta2-negative gammadelta TCR repertoires of Malian children appeared more clonally expanded, less diverse and less shared.

Library generation was performed with multiplex PCR. TCRdb shows the sequencer as Illumina MiSeq. Both TCR gamma (TRG) and TCR delta (TRD) chains were sequenced from each sorted gammadelta T cell sample. The published analysis was carried out like this. Clonotype tree plots, accumulated frequency of the top 20 clonotypes, diversity index (DI) and D75 metrics were included in the repertoire analyses. For TCRdb, the public reads were processed anew by CATT, and duplicate DNA sequences were folded into one row. The V and J calls here are based on TCRdb, not the publication. The sample records tens of thousands of gamma-chain clones, over 2.5% of which are singletons. The ten largest clones represent approximately 30% of the sample. For bulk TCR repertoire analysis, Vgamma9/Vdelta2+ and Vdelta2-negative gammadelta T cell populations were isolated by flow sorting from peripheral blood mononuclear cells.

The table lists this clone with a few counts. Its antigen is unknown. One base away there is no much larger clone; base qualities are not given. V is pruned by 10 bases and J by 10 bases, leaving 6 bases of the junction without a gene match. The CDR3 covers 10 residues, taking in both the cysteine and the phenylalanine. Here the CDR3 DNA is all that survives: 30 bases in frame from base 1. Per the germline V gene, EGSTGY is the CDR1 and YDSYTSSV is the CDR2. The chain couples TRGV4 to TRGJP1. The J gene, left out of TCRdb, was set here by checking the DNA against germline. The sequencing sample was made of gamma-delta T cells from blood. This clonotype was obtained from a pool of human donors (malaria-infected and uninfected, not separated). The DNA reads as follows: TGTGCCACAGGCTATTGGTTCAAGATATTT. Its protein product is CATGYWFKIF.